This TCR beta chain was sequenced during a study of OX40 agonist ivuxolimab in advanced cancers. About the study: Ivuxolimab is an agonistic anti-OX40 (CD134) antibody, and patients were treated with it.

The V gene's germline CDR1 is MNHEY and CDR2 SMNVEV (reference sequence). The J segment lost 4 bases and the V segment lost 8 bases, leaving 5 bases of the junction unmatched. CDR3 length equals 12 residues. Clones were read by immunoSEQ multiplex PCR, and TCRdb kept only the in-frame ones, dropping some. The sample has fewer than 85,000 clones, around four fifths seen once. The TCR was taken from an adult with an advanced solid tumor such as melanoma, head and neck, liver or kidney cancer. The sample was CD4+ or CD8+ T cells sorted from blood, taken in a trial of the OX40 agonist ivuxolimab. V usage is TRBV27 and J usage is TRBJ2-7, with 7 nucleotides matching TRBD1. The CDR3 DNA sequence: TGTGCCAGCCGGACAGGTGGGTACGAGCAGTACTTC. This codes for CASRTGGYEQYF.